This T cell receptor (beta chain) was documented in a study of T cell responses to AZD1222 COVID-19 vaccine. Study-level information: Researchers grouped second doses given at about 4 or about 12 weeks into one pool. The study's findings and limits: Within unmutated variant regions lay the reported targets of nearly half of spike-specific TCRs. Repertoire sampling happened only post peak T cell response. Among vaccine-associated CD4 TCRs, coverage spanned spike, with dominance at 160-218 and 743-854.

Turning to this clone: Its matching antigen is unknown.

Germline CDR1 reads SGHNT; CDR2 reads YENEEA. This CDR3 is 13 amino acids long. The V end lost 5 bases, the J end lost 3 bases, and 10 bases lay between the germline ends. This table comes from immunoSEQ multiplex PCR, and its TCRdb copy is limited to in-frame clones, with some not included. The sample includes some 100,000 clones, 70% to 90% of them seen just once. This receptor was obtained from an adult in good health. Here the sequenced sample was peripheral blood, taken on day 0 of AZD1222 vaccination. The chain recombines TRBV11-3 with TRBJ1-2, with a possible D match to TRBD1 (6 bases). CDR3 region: CASSQTGYYGYTF. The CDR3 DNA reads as TGTGCCAGCAGCCAAACAGGGTACTATGGCTACACCTTC. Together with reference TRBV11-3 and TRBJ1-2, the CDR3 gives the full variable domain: EAGVVQSPRYKIIEKKQPVAFWCNPISGHNTLYWYLQNLGQGPELLIRYENEEAVDDSQLPKDRFSAERLKGVDSTLKIQPAELGDSAVYLCASSQTGYYGYTFGSGTRLTVV.